The rows below give T cell receptor beta chains drawn from one sample of a study of blood T cell repertoires in COVID-19. Produced via immunoSEQ multiplex PCR; TCRdb's table is partial and in-frame only. The data show 150,000 to 200,000 clones, approximately 89% seen once. The sample taken for sequencing was peripheral blood. The receptors were sampled from a woman aged 60 to 75 with acute or convalescent COVID-19. Each CDR3 is given with its conserved first and last residue. The D gene is left open where the match is weak. Clone size is given for some rows only: seen once, a few or many times, or a class if the clone is expanded.

d_call,clone_size,j_call,v_call,cdr3_nt,cdr3_aa
.,few,TRBJ1-5,TRBV5-1,TGCGCCAGCAGCCCTGATGGGGGCAGCAATCAGCCCCAGCATTTT,CASSPDGGSNQPQHF
.,.,TRBJ1-1,TRBV12-3/TRBV12-4,TGTGCCAGCAGTCTTGTCTCGAACACTGAAGCTTTCTTT,CASSLVSNTEAFF
TRBD2,few,TRBJ2-1,TRBV7-8,TGTGCCAGCAGCTTAGCGCATATTAGCGGGATGCTAGAGCAGTTCTTC,CASSLAHISGMLEQFF
TRBD1,few,TRBJ2-7,TRBV7-8,TGTGCCAGCAGCTTGGGTAGGGGGCCGAGGGAGCAGTACTTC,CASSLGRGPREQYF
TRBD2,.,TRBJ2-1,TRBV13,TGTGCCAGCAGCCTTACCGGGGCTAGCGGAAGGGGTAACAATGAGCAGTTCTTC,CASSLTGASGRGNNEQFF
.,few,TRBJ1-3,TRBV6-1,TGTGCCAGCAGTGAAATCGGTCCCTCTGGAAACACCATATATTTT,CASSEIGPSGNTIYF
TRBD1,few,TRBJ1-1,TRBV5-1,TGCGCCAGCAGCCAAGAACAGGGGGCGCTCACTGAAGCTTTCTTT,CASSQEQGALTEAFF
.,.,TRBJ1-5,TRBV28,TGTGCCAGCAGTCGTTTATCAGGGAATCAGCCCCAGCATTTT,CASSRLSGNQPQHF
TRBD1,.,TRBJ2-1,TRBV11-3,TGTGCCAGCAGCTTAGCGACAGGGGTCACCAATGAGCAGTTCTTC,CASSLATGVTNEQFF
TRBD2,.,TRBJ2-1,TRBV5-5,TGTGCCAGCAGCTGGGACACTAGCGGTAACAATGAGCAGTTCTTC,CASSWDTSGNNEQFF
.,.,TRBJ2-3,TRBV24-1,TGTGCCACCAGTGATTTGCAGGGACTCAAGTATGATACGCAGTATTTT,CATSDLQGLKYDTQYF
TRBD1,.,TRBJ2-3,TRBV5-5,TGTGCCAGCAGCTTGGGTAACACAGGGGCCTCAGATACGCAGTATTTT,CASSLGNTGASDTQYF
.,.,TRBJ1-5,TRBV7-9,TGTGCCAGCAGCTTAGGCGGGACTGGCAATCAGCCCCAGCATTTT,CASSLGGTGNQPQHF
.,few,TRBJ1-2,TRBV4-2,TGTGCCAGCAGCCAAGAGGAGGGGCGGAACTATGGCTACACCTTC,CASSQEEGRNYGYTF
TRBD2,.,TRBJ2-3,TRBV19,TGTGCCAGTAGTATAATAGCGGGAGGGCCTGATACGCAGTATTTT,CASSIIAGGPDTQYF
.,.,TRBJ2-3,TRBV12-3/TRBV12-4,TGTGCCAGCAGCTGGGGACAAACAGATACGCAGTATTTT,CASSWGQTDTQYF
.,few,TRBJ1-2,TRBV7-9,TGTGCCAGCAGCCCCTTTGGGAGTTATGGCTACACCTTC,CASSPFGSYGYTF
TRBD1,.,TRBJ1-2,TRBV19,TGTGCCAGTAGTTCCAGACAGGGGAGCAACTATGGCTACACCTTC,CASSSRQGSNYGYTF
.,.,TRBJ2-5,TRBV10-3,TGTGCCATCAGTGAGTCGCAGGGCTTACAAGAGACCCAGTACTTC,CAISESQGLQETQYF
TRBD1,once,TRBJ1-1,TRBV3-1/TRBV3-2,TGTGCCAGCAGCCAGGGGGGACAGGTTTTACTGAACACTGAAGCTTTCTTT,CASSQGGQVLLNTEAFF
TRBD2,few,TRBJ2-6,TRBV14,TGTGCCAGCAGCCAAGCCCACTTTGGACTAGCGGGGCGCTCTGGGGCCAACGTCCTGACTTTC,CASSQAHFGLAGRSGANVLTF
TRBD1,.,TRBJ1-4,TRBV4-1,TGCGCCAGCAGCCCCCGTCCCCCGGCAGGGGGCATTTGGGATGAAAAACTGTTTTTT,CASSPRPPAGGIWDEKLFF
.,.,TRBJ2-3,TRBV3-1/TRBV3-2,TGTGCCAGCAGCCAAGATGCCGGTAGCACAGATACGCAGTATTTT,CASSQDAGSTDTQYF
TRBD1,.,TRBJ1-6,TRBV7-2,TGTGCCAGCAGCTCATTGATGGACAGGCTTGCTAATTCACCCCTCCACTTT,CASSSLMDRLANSPLHF
TRBD1,.,TRBJ2-7,TRBV10-3,TGTGCCATTTCTAACCGGGACAGGATGAACTACGAGCAGTACTTC,CAISNRDRMNYEQYF
TRBD1,.,TRBJ1-2,TRBV9,TGTGCCAGCAGCGATGTACAGGGGGCGCACGGCTACACCTTC,CASSDVQGAHGYTF
TRBD2,.,TRBJ2-2,TRBV12-3/TRBV12-4,TGTGCCAGCTCGACTAGCAATCCCGGGGAGCTGTTTTTT,CASSTSNPGELFF
.,once,TRBJ2-5,TRBV5-4,TGTGCCAGCAGCTGGAGGGGTGGGCAAGAGACCCAGTACTTC,CASSWRGGQETQYF
TRBD1,.,TRBJ2-7,TRBV28,TGTGCCAGCAGTATCCGGGACAGGTTCTACGAGCAGTACTTC,CASSIRDRFYEQYF
.,few,TRBJ2-2,TRBV2,TGTGCCAGAAGGGCCTACCCGGTGGGGACGGGAGACACCGGGGAGCTGTTTTTT,CARRAYPVGTGDTGELFF
.,.,TRBJ1-1,TRBV30,TGTGCCTGGAGTAAGGGGCCAGGAACTGAAGCTTTCTTT,CAWSKGPGTEAFF
TRBD1,.,TRBJ1-1,TRBV9,TGTGCCAGCAGCGATTCAGGGGGCGGAATGAACACTGAAGCTTTCTTT,CASSDSGGGMNTEAFF
TRBD2,.,TRBJ2-1,TRBV5-1,TGCGCCAGCAGCTTGGTAGCGGGGGCCAGGAATGAGCAGTTCTTC,CASSLVAGARNEQFF
TRBD2,.,TRBJ2-7,TRBV11-2,TGTGCCAGCAGCTCTAGCGGGAGCTGGAACGAGCAGTACTTC,CASSSSGSWNEQYF
TRBD1,.,TRBJ2-7,TRBV24-1,TGTGCCACCAGTGCTGGGACAGGGATGGCCTACGAGCAGTACTTC,CATSAGTGMAYEQYF
TRBD1,.,TRBJ1-5,TRBV6-5,TGTGCCAGCAGTCTACGACAGGGATACAATCAGCCCCAGCATTTT,CASSLRQGYNQPQHF
TRBD1,.,TRBJ1-1,TRBV5-1,TGCGCCAGCAGTCCAGACAGGGGTCGGCCTGAAGCTTTCTTT,CASSPDRGRPEAFF
.,.,TRBJ2-6,TRBV5-1,TGCGCCAGCAGCTTGTTGACAGGAGGGGCCAACGTCCTGACTTTC,CASSLLTGGANVLTF
TRBD2,once,TRBJ2-7,TRBV18,TGTGCCAGCTCAACTTCGGGAGCGGGGACGTACTTC,CASSTSGAGTYF
TRBD1,once,TRBJ1-3,TRBV7-2,TGTGCCAGCAGCTCCCAGGGGGTTGGAAACACCATATATTTT,CASSSQGVGNTIYF
TRBD1,.,TRBJ1-6,TRBV28,TGTGCCAGCACCTCGACAGGGGATAGCTCCTATAATTCACCCCTCCACTTT,CASTSTGDSSYNSPLHF
TRBD1,.,TRBJ1-1,TRBV5-1,TGCGCCAGCCACCTAAGACAGGGAAAGAACACTGAAGCTTTCTTT,CASHLRQGKNTEAFF
TRBD2,.,TRBJ2-1,TRBV25-1,TGTGCCAGCAGTGAATATGAAGGGCTAGCGGACTCCTACAATGAGCAGTTCTTC,CASSEYEGLADSYNEQFF
.,.,TRBJ1-2,TRBV7-7,TGTGCTAGCAGCCCCGGGGTGGCAGAAGCTAACTATGGCTACACCTTC,CASSPGVAEANYGYTF
.,once,TRBJ2-5,TRBV6-5,TGTGCCAGCAGTTGGAACGGGAGAGAGACCCAGTACTTC,CASSWNGRETQYF
TRBD1,once,TRBJ1-2,TRBV12-3/TRBV12-4,TGTGCCAGCAGGTCACAGGGGGCGCCTGGCTACACCTTC,CASRSQGAPGYTF
TRBD2,.,TRBJ2-1,TRBV6-5,TGTGCCAGCAGGCGGACTAGCGGGAGTAATGAGCAGTTCTTC,CASRRTSGSNEQFF
.,.,TRBJ2-5,TRBV7-3,TGTGCCAGCAGCTTACACGGCTTAGAGGGAGAGACCCAGTACTTC,CASSLHGLEGETQYF
TRBD2,.,TRBJ2-1,TRBV24-1,TGTGCCACCAGTGACCCGGGACTAGCTGTGAGCTCCTACAATGAGCAGTTCTTC,CATSDPGLAVSSYNEQFF
.,.,TRBJ1-6,TRBV25-1,TGTGCCAGCAGTGAAGATCGATTAGTACATTCACCCCTCCACTTT,CASSEDRLVHSPLHF
TRBD1,.,TRBJ2-3,TRBV5-1,TGCGCCAGTGGGGGACAGGCAACAGATACGCAGTATTTT,CASGGQATDTQYF
TRBD1,.,TRBJ1-5,TRBV7-8,TGTGCCAGCAGGCGGGACAGGGGAGTTCGGGATCAGCCCCAGCATTTT,CASRRDRGVRDQPQHF
.,.,TRBJ2-2,TRBV3-1/TRBV3-2,TGTGCCAGCAGCCTCGTCGCGAACACCGGGGAGCTGTTTTTT,CASSLVANTGELFF
.,.,TRBJ2-2,TRBV5-1,TGCGCCAGCAGCATCGGACACCGTCGTACCGGGGAGCTGTTTTTT,CASSIGHRRTGELFF
.,.,TRBJ1-1,TRBV4-2,TGTGCCAGCAGCCAAGCGGACAGAGCTGAAGCTTTCTTT,CASSQADRAEAFF